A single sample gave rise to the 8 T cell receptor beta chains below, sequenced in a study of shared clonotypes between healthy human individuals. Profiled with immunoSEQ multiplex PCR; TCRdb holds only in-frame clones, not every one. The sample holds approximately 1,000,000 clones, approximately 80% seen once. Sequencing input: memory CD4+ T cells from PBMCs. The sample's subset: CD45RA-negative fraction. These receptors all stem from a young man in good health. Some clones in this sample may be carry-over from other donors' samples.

CDR3 region: CASSDQGFNYGYTF. As DNA, the CDR3 is TGTGCCAGCAGTGATCAGGGGTTTAACTATGGCTACACCTTC. The rearrangement uses TRBV6-1 and TRBJ1-2; possibly TRBD1 for D (6 bases). Trimming left V 3 bases short and J 1 base short, with 9 bases between. Per germline, CDR1 MNHNS and CDR2 SASEGT. The CDR3 spans 14 residues.

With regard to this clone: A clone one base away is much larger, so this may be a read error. As DNA, the CDR3 is TGTGCCAGCAGCTTGCGGACAGCTAATCAGCCCCAGCATTTT. Its protein product is CASSLRTANQPQHF. The chain is built from TRBV7-8 and TRBJ1-5, with D tentatively TRBD1 (6 bases). Germline-derived CDR1 and CDR2 are SGHVS and FQNEAQ. The CDR3 is 14 residues long. V shed 3 bases and J shed 4 bases, with 10 bases lying between them.

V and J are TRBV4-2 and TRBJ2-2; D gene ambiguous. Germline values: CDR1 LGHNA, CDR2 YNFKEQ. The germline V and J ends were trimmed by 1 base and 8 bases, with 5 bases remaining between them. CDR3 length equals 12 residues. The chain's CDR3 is CASSQGVGELFF. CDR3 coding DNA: TGTGCCAGCAGCCAAGGTGTAGGGGAGCTGTTTTTT.

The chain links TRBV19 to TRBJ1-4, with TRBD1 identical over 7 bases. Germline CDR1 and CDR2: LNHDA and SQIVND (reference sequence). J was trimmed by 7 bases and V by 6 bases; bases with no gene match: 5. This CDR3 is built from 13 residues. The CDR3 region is CASSEGGGEKLFF. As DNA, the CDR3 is TGTGCCAGTAGCGAAGGGGGCGGTGAAAAACTGTTTTTT.

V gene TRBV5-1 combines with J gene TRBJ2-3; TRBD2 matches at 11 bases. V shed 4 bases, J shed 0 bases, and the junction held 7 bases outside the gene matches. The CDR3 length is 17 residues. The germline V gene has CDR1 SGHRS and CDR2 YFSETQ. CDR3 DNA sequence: TGCGCCAGCAGCCCGGGGGGACTAGCGGCTAGCACAGATACGCAGTATTTT. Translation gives CASSPGGLAASTDTQYF.

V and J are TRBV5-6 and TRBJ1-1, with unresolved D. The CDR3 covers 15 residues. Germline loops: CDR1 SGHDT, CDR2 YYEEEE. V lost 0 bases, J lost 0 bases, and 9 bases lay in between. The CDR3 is CASSLVGLMNTEAFF. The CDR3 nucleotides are TGTGCCAGCAGCTTGGTAGGGCTAATGAACACTGAAGCTTTCTTT.

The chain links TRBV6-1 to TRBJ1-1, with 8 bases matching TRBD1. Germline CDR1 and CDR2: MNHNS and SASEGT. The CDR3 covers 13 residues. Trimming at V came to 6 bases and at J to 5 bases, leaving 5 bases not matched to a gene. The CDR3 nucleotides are TGTGCCAGCAGCAACAGGGGGTATACTGAAGCTTTCTTT. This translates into CASSNRGYTEAFF.

The CDR3 bases are TGTGCCAGCAGTTTAATCTCCGGGAAAGAGACCCAGTACTTC. This gives the protein CASSLISGKETQYF. The chain combines TRBV28 with TRBJ2-5; possible D gene TRBD2, 5 bases. Germline lookup yields CDR1 MDHEN and CDR2 SYDVKM. The CDR3 is made up of 14 amino acids. V lost 2 bases to trimming and J lost 3 bases, with 10 bases between them.